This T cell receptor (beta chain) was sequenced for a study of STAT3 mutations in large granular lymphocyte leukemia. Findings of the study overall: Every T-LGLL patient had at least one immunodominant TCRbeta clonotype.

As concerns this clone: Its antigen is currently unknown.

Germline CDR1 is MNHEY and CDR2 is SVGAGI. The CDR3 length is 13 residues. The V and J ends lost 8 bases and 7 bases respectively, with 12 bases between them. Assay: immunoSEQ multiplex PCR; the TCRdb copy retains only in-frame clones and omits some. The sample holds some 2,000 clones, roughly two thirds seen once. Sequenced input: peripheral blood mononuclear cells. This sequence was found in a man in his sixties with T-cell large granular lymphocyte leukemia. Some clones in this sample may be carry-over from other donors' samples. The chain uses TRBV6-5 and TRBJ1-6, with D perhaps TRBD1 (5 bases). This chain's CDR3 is CASGRVENSPLHF. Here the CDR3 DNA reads TGTGCCAGCGGCAGGGTTGAGAATTCACCCCTCCACTTT.